The 2 T cell receptor beta chains listed next were all sequenced from one sample in a study of blood T cells in healthy people across ages. Alongside a J-beta primer mix, a sample-barcoded 5' primer served in a second PCR lasting roughly 6 to 11 cycles. MiXCR, run by TCRdb on the 5' RACE reads, gives a single entry per CDR3 protein. The sample holds 780,000 or so distinct CDR3 sequences, about 56% seen once. The specimen sequenced was blood. All receptors come from a man aged 35 to 55 in good health.

At least ten counts were recorded for this clonotype. The chain joins TRBV14 to TRBJ1-6; TRBD1 matches at 8 bases. This CDR3 region has 15 residues. Germline V gene sequence: CDR1 SGHDN, CDR2 FVKESK. Trimming at V came to 1 base and at J to 7 bases, leaving 3 bases not matched to a gene. This CDR3 reads CASSQGQGANSPLHF. For the CDR3, the DNA is TGTGCCAGCAGCCAAGGCCAGGGGGCGAATTCACCCCTCCACTTT.

A note on this clonotype: At one of its ends the junction is not consistent with the germline gene, which may arise from a read error. The CDR3 DNA reads TGCAGTGCTAGAGAGGACAGGAATTCACCCCCCCACTTT. Residues: CSAREDRNSPPHF. The J gene is TRBJ1-6, the V gene TRBV20-1; 7 positions agree with TRBD1. CDR1 is DFQATT, CDR2 SNEGSKA, per germline (reference sequence). The CDR3 spans 13 residues.